The sample holds many counts of the clone carrying this T cell receptor beta chain. This sample is drawn from a study of T cells in localized non-small cell lung cancer. TCRdb keeps only in-frame clones here, not all; method: immunoSEQ multiplex PCR. The table has roughly 3,200 clones, approximately 25% seen once. The TCR was taken from a man aged 35-75 years with stage I lung adenocarcinoma. Specimen: lung tumor tissue, collected before any cancer treatment.

The CDR3 protein is CASSREMNTEAFF. The CDR3 nucleotides read TGTGCCAGCAGTCGGGAGATGAACACTGAAGCTTTCTTT. The rearrangement uses TRBV7-2 and TRBJ1-1; no reliable D call. The CDR3 covers 13 residues. CDR1 is SGHTA, CDR2 FQGNSA, per germline. Trimming pared 6 bases from V and 0 bases from J, leaving 8 bases between.